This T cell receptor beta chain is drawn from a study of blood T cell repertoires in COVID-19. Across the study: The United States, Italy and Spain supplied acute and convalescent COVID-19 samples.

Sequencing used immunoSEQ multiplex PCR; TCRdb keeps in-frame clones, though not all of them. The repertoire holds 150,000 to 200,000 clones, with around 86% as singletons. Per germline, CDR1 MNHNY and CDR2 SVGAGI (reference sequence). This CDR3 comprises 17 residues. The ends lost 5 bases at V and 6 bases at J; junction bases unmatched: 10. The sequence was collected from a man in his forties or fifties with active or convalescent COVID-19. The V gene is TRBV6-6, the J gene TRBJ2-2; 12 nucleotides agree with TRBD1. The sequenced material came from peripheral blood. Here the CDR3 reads CASSPKPGQGAAGELFF. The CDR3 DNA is TGTGCCAGCAGTCCGAAGCCGGGACAGGGGGCCGCCGGGGAGCTGTTTTTT.